These 12 T cell receptor beta chains share one sample of origin, sequenced in a study of CD4+ T cells in melanoma. The protocol was immunoSEQ multiplex PCR, while the TCRdb copy is restricted to in-frame clones and leaves out a portion. This sample has over 15,000 clones, with roughly four fifths found just once. Sequences were obtained from cells from a culture (not recorded whether cultured in vitro). All receptors derive from a human donor with melanoma.

This clone has only a few counts. The chain combines TRBV15 with TRBJ1-2; D is unresolved. This CDR3 is built from 16 residues. The V and J ends lost 0 bases and 8 bases respectively, with 19 bases between them. Per the germline V gene, CDR1 is LNHNV and CDR2 is YYDKDF (reference sequence). The CDR3 DNA reads as TGTGCCACCAGCAGAGATAGGGCAGGCGGCCCGGGGGGCTACACCTTC. Translated, it gives CATSRDRAGGPGGYTF.

This clone was observed once. The chain's CDR3 is CASVRGGSTDTQYF. The CDR3 DNA is TGCGCCAGCGTCCGAGGGGGGAGCACAGATACGCAGTATTTT. The chain links TRBV5-1 to TRBJ2-3; D may correspond to TRBD1 or TRBD2 (6 bases each). The CDR3 sequence is 14 residues long. Trimming took 7 bases from V and 0 from J, leaving 12 bases between them. Germline CDR1 reads SGHRS; CDR2 reads YFSETQ.

This clone was recorded a few times. This rearrangement joins TRBV29-1 to TRBJ1-1, with 10 nucleotides matching TRBD1. This CDR3 contains 16 residues. V lost 7 bases to trimming and J lost 4 bases; unmatched junction nucleotides: 15. Germline assignment: CDR1 SQVTM and CDR2 ANQGSEA. The chain's CDR3 is CSAYSGGTGVPTEAFF. Here the CDR3 DNA reads TGCAGCGCCTACTCCGGTGGGACAGGGGTCCCCACTGAAGCTTTCTTT.

The chain employs TRBV2 and TRBJ2-7; a weak D match, TRBD1 (6 bases). The CDR3 totals 13 residues. The ends were cut back, 7 bases at V and 0 bases at J, with 10 bases in the middle. Germline lookup yields CDR1 SNHLY and CDR2 FYNNEI. As DNA, the CDR3 is TGTGCCAGCATAAGGGGGTCCTCCTACGAGCAGTACTTC. Its protein is CASIRGSSYEQYF.

This chain links TRBV5-1 with TRBJ2-3, with 8 bases aligning to TRBD2. CDR3 size: 14 residues. CDR1 and CDR2 from the germline V gene are SGHRS and YFSETQ. J gave up 6 bases and V 0 bases, and 3 bases lay outside the gene matches. This chain's CDR3 is CASSLGLAWDTQYF. In nucleotides, the CDR3 is TGCGCCAGCAGCTTGGGACTAGCGTGGGATACGCAGTATTTT.

The chain joins TRBV18 to TRBJ1-1; D call uncertain. The CDR3 totals 12 residues. The germline V gene has CDR1 KGHSH and CDR2 LQKENI. V dropped 3 bases and J dropped 1 base, with 3 bases sitting between them. The CDR3 nucleotides read TGTGCCAGCTCACCGGGGAACACTGAAGCTTTCTTT. It specifies CASSPGNTEAFF.

The chain combines TRBV5-1 with TRBJ2-3; 12 bases agree with TRBD2. J lost 2 bases, V lost 0 bases, and 4 bases had no gene match. CDR1 and CDR2 from the germline V gene are SGHRS and YFSETQ. The CDR3 has 17 residues. The CDR3 sequence is CASSLARTSGVTDTQYF. CDR3 coding DNA: TGCGCCAGCAGCTTGGCCCGGACTAGCGGGGTCACAGATACGCAGTATTTT.

The V call is TRBV9, the J call TRBJ2-3, with D perhaps TRBD1 or TRBD2 (5 bases each). Trimming removed 0 bases from V and 0 bases from J, with 5 bases in between. The germline V gene encodes CDR1 SGDLS and CDR2 YYNGEE. The CDR3 is 14 amino acids. CDR3 nucleotides: TGTGCCAGCAGCGTAGGGGGGAGCACAGATACGCAGTATTTT. As protein: CASSVGGSTDTQYF. The whole variable domain, remainder taken from reference TRBV9 and TRBJ2-3, is DSGVTQTPKHLITATGQRVTLRCSPRSGDLSVYWYQQSLDQGLQFLIQYYNGEERAKGNILERFSAQQFPDLHSELNLSSLELGDSALYFCASSVGGSTDTQYFGPGTRLTVL.

The rearrangement uses TRBV5-5 and TRBJ1-3; D is uncertain. Germline V gene data show CDR1 as SGHKS and CDR2 as YYEKEE (reference sequence). Trimming stripped 1 base from V and 0 bases from J, with 11 bases between. The CDR3 loop spans 16 amino acids. CDR3 sequence reads: CASSLSEDSSGNTIYF. CDR3 sequence (DNA): TGTGCCAGCAGCTTGTCCGAAGATAGCTCTGGAAACACCATATATTTT.

This chain uses TRBV7-9 with TRBJ1-6; weak D call: TRBD1 (5 bases). The germline CDR1 and CDR2 sequences are SEHNR and FQNEAQ (reference sequence). V shed 1 base and J shed 10 bases, with 8 bases lying between them. The CDR3 is 13 residues long. The CDR3 DNA reads TGTGCCAGCAGCTTAGGAGGGGCCTCACCCCTCCACTTT. Its translation: CASSLGGASPLHF.

The chain links TRBV9 to TRBJ1-1, with a possible D match to TRBD1 (6 bases). CDR1 SGDLS and CDR2 YYNGEE come from the germline V gene. CDR3 length: 15 amino acids. V was cut by 2 bases and J by 1 base, with 12 bases left in between. CDR3 sequence (DNA): TGTGCCAGCAGCGTCTACCCGGGACAGAACACTGAAGCTTTCTTT. It codes for CASSVYPGQNTEAFF.

This clone was detected a few times. The sample has other DNA sequences that encode this CDR3 too. In DNA form, the CDR3 reads TGTGCCAGCAGTCTCCGTCTCTATGGCTACACCTTC. As protein: CASSLRLYGYTF. This chain links TRBV28 with TRBJ1-2; D unclear. Deletions cut 5 bases from V and 4 bases from J, with 8 bases between. This CDR3 is 12 amino acids long. CDR1 and CDR2 (germline): MDHEN, SYDVKM.